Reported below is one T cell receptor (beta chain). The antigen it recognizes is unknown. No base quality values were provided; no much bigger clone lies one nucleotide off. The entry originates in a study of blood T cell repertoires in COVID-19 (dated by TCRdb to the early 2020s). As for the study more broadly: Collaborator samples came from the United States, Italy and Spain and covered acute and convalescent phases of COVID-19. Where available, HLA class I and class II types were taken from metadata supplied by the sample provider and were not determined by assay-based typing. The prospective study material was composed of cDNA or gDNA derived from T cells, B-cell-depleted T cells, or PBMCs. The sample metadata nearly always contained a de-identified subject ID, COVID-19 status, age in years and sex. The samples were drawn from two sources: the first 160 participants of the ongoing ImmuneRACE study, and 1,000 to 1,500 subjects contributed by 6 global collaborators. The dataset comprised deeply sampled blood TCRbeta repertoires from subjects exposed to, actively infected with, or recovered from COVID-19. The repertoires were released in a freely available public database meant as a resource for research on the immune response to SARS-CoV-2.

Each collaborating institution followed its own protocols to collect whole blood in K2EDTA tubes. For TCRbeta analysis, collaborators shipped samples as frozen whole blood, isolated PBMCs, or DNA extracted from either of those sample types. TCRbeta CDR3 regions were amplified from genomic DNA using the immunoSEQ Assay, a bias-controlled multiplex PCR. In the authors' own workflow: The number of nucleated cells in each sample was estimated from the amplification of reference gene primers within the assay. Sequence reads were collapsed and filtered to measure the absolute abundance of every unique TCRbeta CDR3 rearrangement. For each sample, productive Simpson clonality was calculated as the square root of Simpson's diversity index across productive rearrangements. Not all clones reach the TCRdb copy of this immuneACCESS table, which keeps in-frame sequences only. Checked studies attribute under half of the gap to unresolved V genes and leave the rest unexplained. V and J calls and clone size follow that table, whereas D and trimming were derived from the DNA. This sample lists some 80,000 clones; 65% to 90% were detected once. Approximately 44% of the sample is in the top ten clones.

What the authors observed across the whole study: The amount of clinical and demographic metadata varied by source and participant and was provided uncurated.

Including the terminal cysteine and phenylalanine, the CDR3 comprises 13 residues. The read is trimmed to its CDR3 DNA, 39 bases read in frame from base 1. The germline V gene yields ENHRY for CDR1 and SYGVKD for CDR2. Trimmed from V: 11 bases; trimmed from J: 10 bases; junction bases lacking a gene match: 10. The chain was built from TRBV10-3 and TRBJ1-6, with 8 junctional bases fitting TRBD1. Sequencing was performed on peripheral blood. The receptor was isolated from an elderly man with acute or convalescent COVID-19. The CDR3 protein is CASTGSGGSPLHF. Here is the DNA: TGTGCCTCGACAGGGTCAGGGGGCTCACCCCTCCACTTT.